Listed below are T cell receptor beta chains from one sample, sequenced in a study of blood T cell repertoires in COVID-19. Here immunoSEQ multiplex PCR was the method, and the copy in TCRdb shows in-frame clones only, minus some. This sample has about 300,000 clones, with roughly 90% found just once. The source material was PBMCs or T cells enriched from blood (not recorded which). The receptors shown here come from a woman aged 50 to 60 who had been exposed to COVID-19. CDR3s include the opening cysteine and the closing phenylalanine or tryptophan. D genes are given only for firm matches. Part of the rows lack a size; the others show once, few, many or a class for expanded clones.

clone_size: NA
d_call: TRBD1
cdr3_length: 11
v_call: TRBV29-1
j_call: TRBJ2-3
cdr3_nt: TGCAGCGGGGGACAGCAAGATACGCAGTATTTT
cdr3_aa: CSGGQQDTQYF

clone_size: NA
d_call: NA
cdr3_length: 12
v_call: TRBV5-6
j_call: TRBJ2-1
cdr3_nt: TGTGCCAGCAGCTTGGCCCGTGGGGCCCAGTTCTTC
cdr3_aa: CASSLARGAQFF

clone_size: NA
d_call: NA
cdr3_length: 12
v_call: TRBV10-3
j_call: TRBJ2-4
cdr3_nt: TGTGCCGCTGGGGGGACCAAAAACATTCAGTACTTC
cdr3_aa: CAAGGTKNIQYF

clone_size: NA
d_call: NA
cdr3_length: 12
v_call: TRBV2
j_call: TRBJ1-1
cdr3_nt: TGTGCCACCAGGAAAGCAAACACTGAAGCTTTCTTT
cdr3_aa: CATRKANTEAFF

clone_size: NA
d_call: NA
cdr3_length: 12
v_call: TRBV11-1
j_call: TRBJ2-1
cdr3_nt: TGTGCCAGCAGCCAATACCCTACCGAGCAGTTCTTC
cdr3_aa: CASSQYPTEQFF

clone_size: NA
d_call: NA
cdr3_length: 11
v_call: TRBV11-2
j_call: TRBJ2-3
cdr3_nt: TGTGCCAGCAGCTTGGGGCATACGCAGTATTTT
cdr3_aa: CASSLGHTQYF

clone_size: NA
d_call: NA
cdr3_length: 13
v_call: TRBV3-1/TRBV3-2
j_call: TRBJ1-1
cdr3_nt: TGTGCCAGCAGCCAAACGCGAAACACTGAAGCTTTCTTT
cdr3_aa: CASSQTRNTEAFF

clone_size: NA
d_call: TRBD1
cdr3_length: 15
v_call: TRBV5-1
j_call: TRBJ1-2
cdr3_nt: TGCGCCAGCACCCTGGGACAGGGAAGGAGTTATGGCTACACCTTC
cdr3_aa: CASTLGQGRSYGYTF

clone_size: NA
d_call: NA
cdr3_length: 13
v_call: TRBV29-1
j_call: TRBJ2-1
cdr3_nt: TGCAGCGTTGAAGCGGCGGGGTACAATGAGCAGTTCTTC
cdr3_aa: CSVEAAGYNEQFF

clone_size: once
d_call: TRBD1
cdr3_length: 15
v_call: TRBV9
j_call: TRBJ1-1
cdr3_nt: TGTGCCAGCAGCGTAGGGGGACAGGGGATGTATGAAGCTTTCTTT
cdr3_aa: CASSVGGQGMYEAFF

clone_size: NA
d_call: NA
cdr3_length: 13
v_call: TRBV3-1/TRBV3-2
j_call: TRBJ2-7
cdr3_nt: TGTGCCAGCAGCCAAGTTGATGGGCGCGAGCAGTACTTC
cdr3_aa: CASSQVDGREQYF

clone_size: NA
d_call: NA
cdr3_length: 16
v_call: TRBV5-1
j_call: TRBJ2-6
cdr3_nt: TGCGCCAGCAGCTTGGCCCCTAGCACTGGGGCCAACGTCCTGACTTTC
cdr3_aa: CASSLAPSTGANVLTF

clone_size: NA
d_call: NA
cdr3_length: 11
v_call: TRBV28
j_call: TRBJ1-1
cdr3_nt: TGTGCCAGCAAAACACCCACTGAAGCTTTCTTT
cdr3_aa: CASKTPTEAFF

clone_size: once
d_call: NA
cdr3_length: 14
v_call: TRBV5-1
j_call: TRBJ1-2
cdr3_nt: TGCGCCAGCACCAGAGAGGGGGCTAACTATGGCTACACCTTC
cdr3_aa: CASTREGANYGYTF

clone_size: NA
d_call: NA
cdr3_length: 15
v_call: TRBV5-4
j_call: TRBJ2-5
cdr3_nt: TGTGCCAGCAGCTTGCCACAGGGTGGGGGAGAGACCCAGTACTTC
cdr3_aa: CASSLPQGGGETQYF

clone_size: NA
d_call: TRBD1
cdr3_length: 17
v_call: TRBV30
j_call: TRBJ2-2
cdr3_nt: TGTGCCTGGAGTGACTACGTGGGACAGGGGAACACCGGGGAGCTGTTTTTT
cdr3_aa: CAWSDYVGQGNTGELFF

clone_size: NA
d_call: NA
cdr3_length: 14
v_call: TRBV21-1
j_call: TRBJ1-1
cdr3_nt: TGTGCCAGCAGCTCTCGGACAGAGAACACTGAAGCTTTCTTT
cdr3_aa: CASSSRTENTEAFF

clone_size: NA
d_call: NA
cdr3_length: 15
v_call: TRBV4-1
j_call: TRBJ2-7
cdr3_nt: TGCGCCAGCAGCCAAGATTTCGACAGCTCCTACGAGCAGTACTTC
cdr3_aa: CASSQDFDSSYEQYF

clone_size: NA
d_call: NA
cdr3_length: 15
v_call: TRBV30
j_call: TRBJ2-5
cdr3_nt: TGTGCCTGGAGTCTCCGGAGCGGTTTCCAAGAGACCCAGTACTTC
cdr3_aa: CAWSLRSGFQETQYF

clone_size: NA
d_call: TRBD1
cdr3_length: 15
v_call: TRBV5-1
j_call: TRBJ1-2
cdr3_nt: TGCGCCAGCAGCGCGCGTCAGGGGGCAGTAGGTGGCTACACCTTC
cdr3_aa: CASSARQGAVGGYTF

clone_size: NA
d_call: NA
cdr3_length: 14
v_call: TRBV5-6
j_call: TRBJ2-7
cdr3_nt: TGTGCCAGCAGCTTGTCCGGGACTCACTACGAGCAGTACTTC
cdr3_aa: CASSLSGTHYEQYF

clone_size: NA
d_call: TRBD2
cdr3_length: 18
v_call: TRBV7-2
j_call: TRBJ2-5
cdr3_nt: TGTGCCAGCAGGATAAGACCCCCTGGGTTAGCGGGGCAAGAGACCCAGTACTTC
cdr3_aa: CASRIRPPGLAGQETQYF

clone_size: NA
d_call: NA
cdr3_length: 14
v_call: TRBV10-3
j_call: TRBJ1-1
cdr3_nt: TGTGCCATCAGTGATCGGGTTATGAACACTGAAGCTTTCTTT
cdr3_aa: CAISDRVMNTEAFF

clone_size: NA
d_call: NA
cdr3_length: 13
v_call: TRBV19
j_call: TRBJ2-5
cdr3_nt: TGTGCCAGTAGTATCCGGGGCCAAGAGACCCAGTACTTC
cdr3_aa: CASSIRGQETQYF

clone_size: NA
d_call: NA
cdr3_length: 12
v_call: TRBV9
j_call: TRBJ2-7
cdr3_nt: TGTGCCAGCAGCCCCGGGGGAGACGAGCAGTACTTC
cdr3_aa: CASSPGGDEQYF

clone_size: once
d_call: NA
cdr3_length: 14
v_call: TRBV5-6
j_call: TRBJ1-6
cdr3_nt: TGTGCCAGCAGCTTTAGAGACAGTAATTCACCCCTCCACTTT
cdr3_aa: CASSFRDSNSPLHF